Presented here are 29 T cell receptor beta chains from one specimen sequenced in a study of HIV-infected children after antiretroviral therapy interruption. The treatment: PENTA 11 planned treatment interruption arm or continuous ART arm. RNA-based 3' RACE libraries used unique molecular identifiers. TCRdb independently ran MiXCR on the 3' RACE reads; one entry per CDR3 protein. Of about 15,000 distinct CDR3 sequences listed, around 3.2% were seen once; the top ten hold around 5%. The material sequenced was CD45RA+ CD4+ T cells from PBMCs, taken from a donor given antiretroviral therapy, either interrupted or continuous. This sample's subset: naive CD4+ CD45RA+ CD45RO- T cells. These TCRs come from a child between 2 and 17 years old with HIV.

This clonotype was picked up many times. The J gene is TRBJ2-1, the V gene TRBV30; no reliable D call. The V and J ends lost 2 bases and 6 bases respectively, with 8 bases between them. Germline V CDR1 and CDR2: GTSNPN, SVGIG (reference sequence). The CDR3 length is 12 residues. The CDR3 reads CAWSSGINEQFF. CDR3 nucleotides: TGTGCCTGGAGTAGTGGAATCAATGAGCAGTTCTTC.

This clonotype was seen ten or more times. The chain carries TRBV5-1 and TRBJ2-7; D possibly corresponds to TRBD2 (5 bases). Germline CDR1 reads SGHRS; CDR2 reads YFSETQ. Trimming shortened V by 0 bases and J by 5 bases, and 9 bases separated the two germline ends. CDR3 size: 13 residues. This CDR3 is CASSLAAGDEQYF. The CDR3 region has the DNA TGCGCCAGCAGCTTGGCGGCCGGGGACGAGCAGTACTTC.

The rearrangement uses TRBV12-3 or TRBV12-4 and TRBJ2-7; TRBD1 matches at 7 bases. V lost 5 bases and J lost 0; bases outside the gene matches: 4. The CDR3 totals 14 residues. CDR3 in amino acids: CASSGTVSSYEQYF. DNA of the CDR3: TGTGCCAGCAGTGGGACAGTTAGCTCCTACGAGCAGTACTTC.

This clonotype was seen repeatedly, ten times or more. This rearrangement joins TRBV10-1 to TRBJ2-1, with D perhaps being TRBD1 or TRBD2 (5 bases each). CDR3 length: 19 amino acids. Germline CDR1 is WNHNN and CDR2 is SYGVQD (reference sequence). The germline V and J ends were trimmed by 2 bases and 5 bases, with 25 bases remaining between them. DNA for the CDR3: TGCGCCAGCAGTGAGGGGGCTCTGGGGGATACTAAAACACACAATGAGCAGTTCTTC. As protein: CASSEGALGDTKTHNEQFF.

This clonotype has at least ten counts. The V gene is TRBV7-2, the J gene TRBJ1-1; D is perhaps TRBD1 (5 bases). CDR1 is SGHTA and CDR2 is FQGNSA in the germline V gene. CDR3 length equals 13 residues. Trimming pared 7 bases from V and 4 bases from J, leaving 13 bases between. CDR3 residues: CASTRPGSTEAFF. The DNA for the CDR3 is TGTGCCAGCACACGCCCAGGGTCCACTGAAGCTTTCTTT.

This clonotype was observed at least ten times. The chain carries TRBV7-3 and TRBJ2-3; D uncertain. The CDR3 runs 15 residues. The germline CDR1 and CDR2 sequences are SGHTA and FQGTGA. V was trimmed by 2 bases and J by 0 bases, leaving 9 bases between them. CDR3 in DNA: TGTGCCAGCAGCTTATCGATAGCTAGCACAGATACGCAGTATTTT. Its translation is CASSLSIASTDTQYF.

The sample holds many counts of this clonotype. One end of the junction fails to match germline, which may point to a read error. This chain joins TRBV29-1 and TRBJ2-7, with D perhaps given as TRBD1 or TRBD2 (5 bases each). This CDR3 spans 14 amino acids. Germline CDR1 SQVTM, CDR2 ANQGSEA. The CDR3 coding sequence is TGTGGTGCTAGGGACCCGGACTGGGGGTATGAACAGTACTTC. Translating it yields CGARDPDWGYEQYF.

This chain uses TRBV13 with TRBJ1-1; D not resolved. The V end was cut by 7 bases, the J end by 1 base, with 10 bases between. Germline CDR1 PRHDT, CDR2 FYEKMQ (reference sequence). The CDR3 spans 13 residues. CDR3 bases: TGTGCCAGCAAGAGAGAACAGAACACTGAAGCTTTCTTT. Translation gives CASKREQNTEAFF.

This clonotype came up many times. The chain uses TRBV15 and TRBJ2-5; D uncertain. V shed 0 bases and J shed 0 bases, with 5 bases lying between them. Germline values: CDR1 LNHNV, CDR2 YYDKDF (reference sequence). This CDR3 region has 14 residues. CDR3: CATSRDSYQETQYF. CDR3 bases: TGTGCCACCAGCAGAGATTCGTACCAAGAGACCCAGTACTTC.

There are many counts of this clonotype. The chain recombines TRBV23-1 with TRBJ1-6; D might be TRBD1 (5 bases). TRBV23-1 is given ORF status, its function remaining uncertain. V was trimmed by 0 bases and J by 9 bases, leaving 15 bases between them. There are 16 residues in the CDR3. The CDR3 protein is CASSQSRDGSFSPLHF. The CDR3 nucleotides read TGCGCCAGCAGTCAATCACGGGACGGGTCTTTTTCACCCCTCCACTTT.

The sample holds many counts of this clonotype. The chain couples TRBV11-2 to TRBJ2-7; TRBD2 agrees at 8 bases. Germline CDR1 and CDR2: SGHAT and FQNNGV. This CDR3 is built from 15 residues. V was clipped by 3 bases and J by 7 bases; unmatched bases: 11. The CDR3 sequence: CASSFSSGGPGEQYF. The CDR3 nucleotides read TGTGCCAGCAGCTTTTCGTCGGGAGGGCCGGGGGAGCAGTACTTC.

This clonotype showed up many times. Its ends do not fully match the called genes, so a read error is possible. V gene TRBV20-1 combines with J gene TRBJ1-1; D gene ambiguous. The CDR3 extends over 9 amino acids. Germline V lookup: CDR1 DFQATT, CDR2 SNEGSKA (reference sequence). The CDR3 here is CSAREERLF. CDR3 coding DNA: TGCAGTGCTAGAGAAGAAAGACTCTTT.

This clonotype was picked up many times. V gene TRBV5-1 combines with J gene TRBJ1-1; TRBD1 aligns across 11 bases. Germline loops: CDR1 SGHRS, CDR2 YFSETQ. The ends lost 4 bases at V and 8 bases at J; junction bases unmatched: 4. CDR3 size: 13 residues. This CDR3 is CASSAGQGAEAFF. The CDR3 bases are TGCGCCAGCAGCGCCGGACAGGGGGCCGAAGCTTTCTTT.

The chain employs TRBV29-1 and TRBJ1-6, with 9 bases fitting TRBD1. J gave up 8 bases and V 7 bases, and 9 bases lay outside the gene matches. The CDR3 runs to 14 residues. Germline CDR1 is SQVTM and CDR2 is ANQGSEA. This CDR3 is CSAQFRDRDSPLHF. The CDR3 coding sequence is TGCAGCGCTCAGTTTCGGGACAGGGATTCACCCCTCCACTTT.

At least ten counts were recorded for this clonotype. The gene calls are TRBV5-1 and TRBJ2-4; no reliable D call. Trimming removed 2 bases from V and 0 bases from J, with 15 bases in between. The CDR3 extends over 17 amino acids. Germline V gene lookup returns CDR1 SGHRS and CDR2 YFSETQ. CDR3 in amino acids: CASSLNPTRLAKNIQYF. DNA of the CDR3: TGCGCCAGCAGCTTAAACCCAACCAGACTAGCCAAAAACATTCAGTACTTC.

This clonotype was seen many times. Written as DNA, the CDR3 is TGTGCCAGCAGCTTGTCAGATACGCAGTATTTT. This translates into CASSLSDTQYF. The chain employs TRBV5-6 and TRBJ2-3; D is unresolved. The CDR3 sequence is 11 residues long. The germline V gene encodes CDR1 SGHDT and CDR2 YYEEEE. Trimming took 1 base from V and 4 from J, leaving 1 base between them.

This clonotype was recorded many times. This sequence joins TRBV20-1 and TRBJ1-1, with 8 nucleotides matching TRBD1. The germline V gene has CDR1 DFQATT and CDR2 SNEGSKA (reference sequence). With V trimmed by 3 bases and J by 10 bases, 7 bases remained unmatched. The CDR3 is 12 residues long. CDR3 loop: CSASDRGFGAFF. The CDR3 coding sequence is TGCAGTGCTAGCGACAGGGGATTTGGAGCTTTCTTT.

This clonotype has just a few counts. The chain carries TRBV28 and TRBJ2-1; 10 nucleotides line up with TRBD2. V lost 4 bases and J lost 8; bases outside the gene matches: 11. The germline V gene encodes CDR1 MDHEN and CDR2 SYDVKM. The length of the CDR3 is 16 residues. The CDR3 DNA reads as TGTGCCAGCAGTTCCGCAAGCGGGGGGGCCTTTCATGAGCAGTTCTTC. Its translation is CASSSASGGAFHEQFF.

This clonotype was found many times. The chain recombines TRBV12-3 or TRBV12-4 with TRBJ1-5; no definite D call. The V end was cut by 3 bases, the J end by 5 bases, with 14 bases between. This CDR3 region has 15 residues. In nucleotides, the CDR3 is TGTGCCAGCAGTTTGGCCGGGGATGGGGATCAGCCCCAGCATTTT. It specifies CASSLAGDGDQPQHF.

This clonotype was observed at least ten times. CDR3: CASREREHSYEQYF. In DNA, the CDR3 is TGTGCCAGCAGGGAGCGGGAGCACTCCTACGAGCAGTACTTC. V gene TRBV2 combines with J gene TRBJ2-7; 8 nucleotides align to TRBD2. This CDR3 region has 14 residues. V gave up 6 bases and J gave up 0 bases; unmatched junction bases: 4. The germline CDR1 and CDR2 sequences are SNHLY and FYNNEI.

This clonotype was observed at least ten times. V is TRBV28 and J is TRBJ1-4; no reliable D call. CDR1 MDHEN and CDR2 SYDVKM come from the germline V gene. V was cut by 6 bases and J by 8 bases, with 13 bases left in between. This CDR3 is built from 13 residues. The CDR3 nucleotides read TGTGCCAGCAGCCCCGGGCCACACGAAAAACTGTTTTTT. This gives the protein CASSPGPHEKLFF.

In its sample, this clonotype was seen many times. This rearrangement joins TRBV12-3 or TRBV12-4 to TRBJ2-7; D perhaps matches TRBD2 (5 bases). The CDR3 has 12 residues. Between the trimmed V and J ends, which lost 5 bases and 4 bases, there was a span of 9 bases. The CDR3 here is CASSMSGYEQYF. In DNA form, the CDR3 reads TGTGCCAGCAGTATGTCGGGGTACGAGCAGTACTTC.

This clonotype was recorded many times. This may be a read error, as it is one base from a much larger clone. The chain couples TRBV28 to TRBJ2-1; D is uncertain. The germline V gene encodes CDR1 MDHEN and CDR2 SYDVKM. There are 11 residues in the CDR3. The ends were cut back, 5 bases at V and 5 bases at J, with 4 bases in the middle. DNA for the CDR3: TGTGCCAGCAGTACCCACAATGAGCAGTTCTTC. It codes for CASSTHNEQFF.

This clonotype was picked up many times. The chain combines TRBV18 with TRBJ2-7, with D possibly matching TRBD2 (5 bases). The CDR3 totals 14 residues. CDR1 and CDR2 from the germline V gene are KGHSH and LQKENI. Trimming took off 4 bases at V and 7 bases at J, with 17 bases between the two ends. The CDR3 DNA follows: TGTGCCAGCTCACGGTCCCGGGAAGTCTTAGAGCAGTACTTC. This codes for CASSRSREVLEQYF. Drawing the rest from reference TRBV18 and TRBJ2-7, the complete variable domain is NAGVMQNPRHLVRRRGQEARLRCSPMKGHSHVYWYRQLPEEGLKFMVYLQKENIIDESGMPKERFSAEFPKEGPSILRIQQVVRGDSAAYFCASSRSREVLEQYFGPGTRLTVT.

At least ten counts were recorded for this clonotype. The gene calls are TRBV12-3 or TRBV12-4 and TRBJ1-1; no clear D. The CDR3 spans 17 residues. The V and J ends lost 6 bases and 1 base respectively, with 21 bases between them. This CDR3 reads CASRPDEIGARNTEAFF. As DNA, the CDR3 is TGTGCCAGCAGACCAGATGAGATCGGAGCCAGGAACACTGAAGCTTTCTTT.

This clonotype showed up many times. The rearrangement uses TRBV11-2 and TRBJ2-1, with 9 bases lining up with TRBD2. The CDR3 totals 15 residues. Germline CDR1 and CDR2: SGHAT and FQNNGV. J lost 8 bases, V lost 5 bases, and 10 bases had no gene match. Here the CDR3 reads CASSQRAGGLDEQFF. The CDR3 DNA reads TGTGCCAGCAGCCAACGGGCGGGGGGGCTCGATGAGCAGTTCTTC.

By its share, this clonotype is medium-sized. The gene calls are TRBV2 and TRBJ2-7; D call uncertain. The CDR3 contains 13 residues. Germline CDR1 SNHLY, CDR2 FYNNEI. Trimming stripped 4 bases from V and 0 bases from J, with 7 bases between. CDR3 DNA: TGTGCCAGCAGTGGACTGAACTCCTACGAGCAGTACTTC. Translation gives CASSGLNSYEQYF.

This clonotype is labeled as medium-sized. This chain joins TRBV7-3 and TRBJ2-4; D call uncertain. This CDR3 has 14 residues. Germline V gene lookup returns CDR1 SGHTA and CDR2 FQGTGA. V dropped 2 bases and J dropped 8 bases, with 13 bases sitting between them. In nucleotides, the CDR3 is TGTGCCAGCAGCTTATTAGCTTCCGCGGACATTCAGTACTTC. Its protein is CASSLLASADIQYF. The entire variable domain, with the rest obtained from reference TRBV7-3 and TRBJ2-4, is as follows: GAGVSQTPSNKVTEKGKYVELRCDPISGHTALYWYRQSLGQGPEFLIYFQGTGAADDSGLPNDRFFAVRPEGSVSTLKIQRTERGDSAVYLCASSLLASADIQYFGAGTRLSVL.

This clonotype appeared many times. The chain links TRBV5-4 to TRBJ2-3, with 7 positions matching TRBD1. Germline trimming cut 7 bases from V and 0 bases from J; bases unmatched to any gene: 5. This CDR3 region has 14 residues. CDR1 is SGHNT, CDR2 YYREEE, per germline (reference sequence). The CDR3 sequence: CASVDRSSTDTQYF. DNA of the CDR3: TGTGCCAGCGTGGACAGGTCTAGCACAGATACGCAGTATTTT.